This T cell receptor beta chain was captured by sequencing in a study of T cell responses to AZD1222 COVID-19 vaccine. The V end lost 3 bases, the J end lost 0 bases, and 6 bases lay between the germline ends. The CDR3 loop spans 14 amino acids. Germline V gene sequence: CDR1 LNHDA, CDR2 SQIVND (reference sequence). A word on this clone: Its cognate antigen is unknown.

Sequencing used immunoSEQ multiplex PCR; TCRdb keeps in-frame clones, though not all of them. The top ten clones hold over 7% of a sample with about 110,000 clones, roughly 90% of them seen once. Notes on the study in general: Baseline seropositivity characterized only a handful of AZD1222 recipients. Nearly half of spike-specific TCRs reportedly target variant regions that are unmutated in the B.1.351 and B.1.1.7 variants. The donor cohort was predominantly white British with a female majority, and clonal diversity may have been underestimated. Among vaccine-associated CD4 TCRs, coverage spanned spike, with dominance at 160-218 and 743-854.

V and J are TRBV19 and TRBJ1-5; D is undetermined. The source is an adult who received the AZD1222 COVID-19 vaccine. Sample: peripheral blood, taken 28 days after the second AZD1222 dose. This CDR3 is CASSMRDSNQPQHF. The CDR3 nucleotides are TGTGCCAGTAGTATGAGGGATAGCAATCAGCCCCAGCATTTT. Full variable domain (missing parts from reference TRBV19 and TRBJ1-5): DGGITQSPKYLFRKEGQNVTLSCEQNLNHDAMYWYRQDPGQGLRLIYYSQIVNDFQKGDIAEGYSVSREKKESFPLTVTSAQKNPTAFYLCASSMRDSNQPQHFGDGTRLSIL.